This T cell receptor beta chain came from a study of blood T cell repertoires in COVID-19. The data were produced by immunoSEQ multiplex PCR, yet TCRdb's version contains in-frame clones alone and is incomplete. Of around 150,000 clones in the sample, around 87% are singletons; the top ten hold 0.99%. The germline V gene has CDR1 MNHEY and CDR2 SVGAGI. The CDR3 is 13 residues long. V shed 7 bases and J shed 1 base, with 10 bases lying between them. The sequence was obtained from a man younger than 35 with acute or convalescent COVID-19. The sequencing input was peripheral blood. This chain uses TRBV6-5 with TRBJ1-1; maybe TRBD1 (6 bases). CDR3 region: CASIRDKNTEAFF. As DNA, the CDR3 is TGTGCCAGCATTCGGGACAAGAACACTGAAGCTTTCTTT.